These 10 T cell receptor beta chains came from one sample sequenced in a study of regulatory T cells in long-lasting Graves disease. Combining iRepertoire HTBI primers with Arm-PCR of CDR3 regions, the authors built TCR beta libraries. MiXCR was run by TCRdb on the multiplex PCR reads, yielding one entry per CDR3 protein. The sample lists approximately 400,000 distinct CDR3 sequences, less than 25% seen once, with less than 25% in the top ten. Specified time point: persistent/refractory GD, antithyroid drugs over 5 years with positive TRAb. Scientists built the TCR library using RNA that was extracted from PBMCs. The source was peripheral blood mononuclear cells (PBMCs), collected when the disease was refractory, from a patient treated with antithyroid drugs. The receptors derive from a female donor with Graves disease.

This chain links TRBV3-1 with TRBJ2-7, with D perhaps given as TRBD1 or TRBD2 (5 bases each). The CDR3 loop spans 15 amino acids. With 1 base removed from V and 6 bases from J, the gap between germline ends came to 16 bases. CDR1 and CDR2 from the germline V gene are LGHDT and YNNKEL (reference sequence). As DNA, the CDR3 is TGTGCCAGCAGCCAAGGGCTAGGGGAGACCGCCGAGCAGTACTTC. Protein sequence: CASSQGLGETAEQYF.

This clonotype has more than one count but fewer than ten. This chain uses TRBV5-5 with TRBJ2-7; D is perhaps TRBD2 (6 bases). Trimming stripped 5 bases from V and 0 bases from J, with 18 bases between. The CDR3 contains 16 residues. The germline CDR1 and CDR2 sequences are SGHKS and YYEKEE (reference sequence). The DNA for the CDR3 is TGTGCCAGCAGGAGTATAGGGACTGGAAGCTCCTACGAGCAGTACTTC. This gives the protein CASRSIGTGSSYEQYF.

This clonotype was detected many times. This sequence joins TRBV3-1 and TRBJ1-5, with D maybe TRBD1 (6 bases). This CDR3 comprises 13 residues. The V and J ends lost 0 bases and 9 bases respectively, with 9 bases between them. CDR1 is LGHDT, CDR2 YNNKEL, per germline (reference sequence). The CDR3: CASSQDGGRPQHF. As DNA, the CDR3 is TGTGCCAGCAGCCAAGACGGGGGGCGGCCCCAGCATTTT.

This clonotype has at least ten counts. The CDR3: CASTFTRGSETQYF. The CDR3, as DNA: TGTGCCAGCACCTTTACTAGGGGCTCAGAGACCCAGTACTTC. The V and J genes are TRBV27 and TRBJ2-5; D assignment may be TRBD1 or TRBD2 (5 bases each). V shed 7 bases and J shed 4 bases, with 16 bases lying between them. The CDR3 runs to 14 residues. The V gene's germline CDR1 is MNHEY and CDR2 SMNVEV (reference sequence).

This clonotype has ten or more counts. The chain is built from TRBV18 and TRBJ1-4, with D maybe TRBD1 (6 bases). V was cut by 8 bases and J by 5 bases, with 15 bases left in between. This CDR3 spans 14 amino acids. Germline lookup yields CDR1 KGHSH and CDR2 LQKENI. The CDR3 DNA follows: TGTGCCAGCACCCCTCGGGGGGGCAATGAAAAACTGTTTTTT. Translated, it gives CASTPRGGNEKLFF.

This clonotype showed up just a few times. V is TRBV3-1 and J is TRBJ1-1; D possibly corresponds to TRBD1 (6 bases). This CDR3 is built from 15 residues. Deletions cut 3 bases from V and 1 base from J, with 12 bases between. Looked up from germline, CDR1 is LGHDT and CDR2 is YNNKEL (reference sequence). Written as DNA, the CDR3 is TGTGCCAGCAGCCAGGGGGGCGGGAAGAACACTGAAGCTTTCTTT. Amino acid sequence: CASSQGGGKNTEAFF.

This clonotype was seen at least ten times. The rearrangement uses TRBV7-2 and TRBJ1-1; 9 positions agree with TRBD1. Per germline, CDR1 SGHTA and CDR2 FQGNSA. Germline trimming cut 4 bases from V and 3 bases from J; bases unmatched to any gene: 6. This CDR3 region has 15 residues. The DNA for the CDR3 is TGTGCCAGCAGCTACGGACAGGGGCTGTACACTGAAGCTTTCTTT. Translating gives CASSYGQGLYTEAFF.

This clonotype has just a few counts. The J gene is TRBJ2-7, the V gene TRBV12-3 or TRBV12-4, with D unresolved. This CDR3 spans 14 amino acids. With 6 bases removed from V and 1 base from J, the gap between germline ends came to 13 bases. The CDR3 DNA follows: TGTGCCAGCAGCCCCGAGATGGTGTCCTACGAGCAGTACTTC. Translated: CASSPEMVSYEQYF.

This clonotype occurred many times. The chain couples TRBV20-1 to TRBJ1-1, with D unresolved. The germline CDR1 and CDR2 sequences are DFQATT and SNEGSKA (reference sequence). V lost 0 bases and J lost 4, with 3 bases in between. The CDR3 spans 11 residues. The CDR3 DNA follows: TGCAGTGCTAGAGATCCCACTGAAGCTTTCTTT. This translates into CSARDPTEAFF.

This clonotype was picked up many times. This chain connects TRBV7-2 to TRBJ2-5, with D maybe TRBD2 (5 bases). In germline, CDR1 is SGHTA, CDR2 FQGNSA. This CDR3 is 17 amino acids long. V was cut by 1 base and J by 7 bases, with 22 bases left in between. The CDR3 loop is CASSLDLTGSRRWTQYF. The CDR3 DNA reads TGTGCCAGCAGCTTAGATTTGACGGGGTCGAGAAGATGGACCCAGTACTTC.